This TCR beta chain was identified during a study of PD-1 blockade in classical Hodgkin lymphoma. Study-level background: Nivolumab was administered to patients intravenously at 3 mg/kg every 2 weeks.

Brentuximab vedotin exposure varied among the patients, all of whom had relapsed after autologous stem cell transplantation. Details on this clone: The antigen is not known.

Measured with immunoSEQ multiplex PCR; TCRdb has only the in-frame clones, and not every one. The sample records about 98,000 clones, 92% being singletons. Study-wide results and limits: CD8+ TCR diversity did not rise significantly by C4D1, unlike CD4+. Patients excluded were those beginning nivolumab under 1 year after ASCT.

There are 13 residues in the CDR3. Germline V gives CDR1 MNHNY, CDR2 SVGAGI (reference sequence). V was clipped by 6 bases and J by 3 bases; unmatched bases: 4. The sequence was collected from a human donor with classical Hodgkin lymphoma. The V call is TRBV6-6, the J call TRBJ2-5; 7 nucleotides agree with TRBD1. Sequences were derived from peripheral blood mononuclear cells (PBMCs), sampled at baseline. CDR3 DNA sequence: TGTGCCAGCAGCAACACAGGGGAAGAGACCCAGTACTTC. Residues: CASSNTGEETQYF.